This TCR delta chain was captured in a study of γδ T cells in repeated Plasmodium falciparum infection. Background on the study: Sampling occurred at baseline, pre-infection for selected infections, and 21 days post-infection.

This clone was detected only a few times. This DNA's translation and the protein TCRdb lists, from a much larger clone, do not match at residue 9, likely due to a read error; the protein shown is translated from the DNA. The CDR3 is 24 amino acids. The germline CDR1 and CDR2 sequences are TSWWSYY and QGS. The junction had 28 bases not matched to a gene; V was cut back by 2 bases and J by 0 bases. Each sorted gammadelta sample had TRG and TRD chains sequenced. TCRdb reanalyzed the multiplex PCR reads using CATT. The data show about 48,000 delta-chain clones, about 1.5% seen once. Flow sorting of PBMC yielded separate Vgamma9/Vdelta2+ and Vdelta2-negative gammadelta T cell populations for bulk repertoire analysis.

Sequencing input: gamma-delta T cells from blood. The TCR comes from a pool of human donors (malaria-infected and uninfected, not separated). The gene calls are TRDV1 and TRDJ1; TRDD2 aligns across 9 bases. The J gene, left out of TCRdb, was set here by checking the DNA against germline. This chain's CDR3 is CALGEYLPTTEGYLPHFYTDKLIF. The CDR3 coding sequence is TGTGCTCTTGGGGAATACCTTCCTACTACTGAGGGATACTTACCGCACTTTTACACCGATAAACTCATCTTT.